These T cell receptor beta chains were read from a single sample in a study of T cell responses to AZD1222 COVID-19 vaccine. Profiled with immunoSEQ multiplex PCR; TCRdb holds only in-frame clones, not every one. The sample includes fewer than 120,000 clones, about four fifths seen only once; the top ten take 4% to 5%. The specimen was peripheral blood, collected on day 0 of AZD1222 vaccination. These receptor sequences come from an adult in good health. CDR3s include the opening cysteine and the closing phenylalanine or tryptophan. The D gene is left open where the match is weak.

d_call j_call cdr3_length v_call cdr3_aa cdr3_nt
NA TRBJ2-7 16 TRBV7-9 CASSSQLALENYEQYF TGTGCCAGCAGCTCCCAGCTCGCACTAGAGAACTACGAGCAGTACTTC
TRBD1 TRBJ1-1 13 TRBV2 CASRETGRAEAFF TGTGCCAGCAGGGAGACAGGGCGGGCTGAAGCTTTCTTT
NA TRBJ2-5 14 TRBV7-2 CASSRGGSRETQYF TGTGCCAGCAGCCGTGGGGGGTCCCGAGAGACCCAGTACTTC
NA TRBJ1-1 12 TRBV18 CASSPPQTEAFF TGTGCCAGCTCACCACCGCAGACGGAAGCTTTCTTT
NA TRBJ1-4 10 TRBV2 CASSVGKLFF TGTGCCAGCAGCGTCGGTAAACTGTTTTTT
TRBD1 TRBJ1-2 15 TRBV10-3 CAISPTGTGDSGYTF TGTGCCATCAGCCCGACCGGGACAGGGGACTCTGGCTACACCTTC
NA TRBJ2-5 13 TRBV5-1 CASSSPPFSRQYF TGCGCCAGCAGCTCCCCCCCATTCAGTCGCCAGTACTTC
TRBD1 TRBJ1-5 15 TRBV28 CASSPSDRGVQPQHF TGTGCCAGCAGTCCCTCTGACAGGGGAGTACAGCCCCAGCATTTT
NA TRBJ2-4 12 TRBV7-2 CASSSGQNIQYF TGTGCCAGCAGCTCGGGCCAAAACATTCAGTACTTC
TRBD1 TRBJ2-7 14 TRBV19 CASSIAQGAYEQYF TGTGCCAGTAGTATAGCACAGGGGGCCTACGAGCAGTACTTC
NA TRBJ2-2 13 TRBV28 CATWGRNTGELFF TGTGCCACCTGGGGTAGAAACACCGGGGAGCTGTTTTTT
NA TRBJ1-5 14 TRBV15 CATSRGGGNQPQHF TGTGCCACCAGCAGAGGGGGTGGCAATCAGCCCCAGCATTTT
NA TRBJ2-7 16 TRBV5-1 CASSSGGQGPSYEQYF TGCGCCAGCAGCTCGGGCGGGCAGGGCCCTTCCTACGAGCAGTACTTC
TRBD1 TRBJ1-2 14 TRBV3-1/TRBV3-2 CASSQVQGASGYTF TGTGCCAGCAGCCAAGTGCAGGGGGCGTCGGGCTACACCTTC
NA TRBJ1-2 14 TRBV19 CASRLGEANYGYTF TGTGCCAGTAGGCTGGGGGAGGCTAACTATGGCTACACCTTC
TRBD1 TRBJ2-6 17 TRBV2 CASSLTGGDSGANVLTF TGTGCCAGCAGTCTGACAGGGGGGGACTCTGGGGCCAACGTCCTGACTTTC
TRBD1 TRBJ2-1 14 TRBV5-1 CASSLRTGPAEQFF TGCGCCAGCAGCCTGCGGACAGGTCCGGCCGAGCAGTTCTTC
TRBD1 TRBJ2-7 15 TRBV28 CASSLVGTGAYEQYF TGTGCCAGCAGTTTAGTGGGGACAGGGGCCTACGAGCAGTACTTC
TRBD2 TRBJ2-3 15 TRBV5-4 CASIEGRGGQDTQYF TGTGCCAGCATCGAAGGTCGGGGGGGCCAAGATACGCAGTATTTT
NA TRBJ1-2 15 TRBV15 CATSRDRVSNYGYTF TGTGCCACCAGCAGAGACAGGGTTTCTAACTATGGCTACACCTTC
NA TRBJ1-1 11 TRBV18 CASSSGTEAFF TGTGCCAGCTCATCAGGCACTGAAGCTTTCTTT
NA TRBJ1-1 14 TRBV5-4 CASSLERKNTEAFF TGTGCCAGCAGCTTGGAGAGGAAGAACACTGAAGCTTTCTTT
TRBD1 TRBJ1-6 15 TRBV27 CASSLSGGHGSPLHF TGTGCCAGCAGTTTATCAGGGGGCCACGGTTCACCCCTCCACTTT
NA TRBJ1-3 14 TRBV28 CASSLGQYRNTIYF TGTGCCAGCAGTTTAGGGCAATACCGAAACACCATATATTTT
NA TRBJ1-4 16 TRBV4-1 CASSQGKVRANEKLFF TGCGCCAGCAGCCAAGGTAAAGTCCGGGCAAATGAAAAACTGTTTTTT
NA TRBJ1-4 12 TRBV29-1 CSAQPTNEKLFF TGCAGCGCCCAACCGACTAATGAAAAACTGTTTTTT
TRBD1 TRBJ1-1 14 TRBV5-4 CASSWGQGDTEAFF TGTGCCAGCAGCTGGGGACAGGGGGACACTGAAGCTTTCTTT